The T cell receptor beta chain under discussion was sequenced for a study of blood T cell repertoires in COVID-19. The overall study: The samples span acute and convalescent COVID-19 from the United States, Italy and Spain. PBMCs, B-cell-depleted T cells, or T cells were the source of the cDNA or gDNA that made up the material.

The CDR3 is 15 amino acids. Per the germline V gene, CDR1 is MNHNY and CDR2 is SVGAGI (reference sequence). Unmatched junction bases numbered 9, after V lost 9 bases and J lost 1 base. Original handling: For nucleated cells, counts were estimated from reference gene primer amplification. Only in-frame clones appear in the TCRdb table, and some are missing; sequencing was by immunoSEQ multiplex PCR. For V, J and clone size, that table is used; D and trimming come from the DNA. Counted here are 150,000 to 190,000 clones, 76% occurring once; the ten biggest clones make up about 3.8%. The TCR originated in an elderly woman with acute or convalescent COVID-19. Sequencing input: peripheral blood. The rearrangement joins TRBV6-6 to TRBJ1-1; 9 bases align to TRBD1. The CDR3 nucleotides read TGTGCCAGTTCGAAGACAGGGGGTACGAACACTGAAGCTTTCTTT. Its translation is CASSKTGGTNTEAFF.